The rows below give T cell receptor beta chains drawn from one sample of a study of radiation and T cells in renal cell carcinoma. The table came from immunoSEQ multiplex PCR; TCRdb's copy has only in-frame clones and leaves some out. The sample includes around 60,000 clones, about 80% seen only once; the top ten take about 6.8%. Sequencing used blood, obtained from a patient whose treatment included radiotherapy and nephrectomy. These receptors were collected from a man aged 55 to 70 with renal cell carcinoma. Each CDR3 is given with its conserved first and last residue. D genes are given only for firm matches. Clone sizes are given selectively: once, few, many, or a class where the clone is expanded.

v_call	clone_size	d_call	j_call	cdr3_aa	cdr3_nt
TRBV25-1	few	NA	TRBJ2-2	CASSELFAAGELFF	TGTGCCAGCAGTGAATTATTCGCCGCCGGGGAGCTGTTTTTT
TRBV9	NA	NA	TRBJ2-1	CASSVSELGGQFF	TGTGCCAGCAGCGTATCCGAGCTAGGCGGGCAGTTCTTC
TRBV6-4	NA	TRBD2	TRBJ2-3	CASSRGLAGTDTQYF	TGTGCCAGCAGCCGCGGACTAGCGGGCACAGATACGCAGTATTTT
TRBV19	NA	TRBD1	TRBJ2-3	CASSIGLTGGAGTDTQYF	TGTGCCAGTAGTATAGGGTTGACAGGGGGCGCGGGCACAGATACGCAGTATTTT
TRBV6-5	NA	TRBD1	TRBJ1-2	CASSYQFGTAYGYTF	TGTGCCAGCAGTTACCAGTTCGGGACAGCCTATGGCTACACCTTC
TRBV5-6	NA	NA	TRBJ2-5	CASSLVRGGETQYF	TGTGCCAGCAGCCTTGTCAGAGGGGGGGAGACCCAGTACTTC
TRBV2	NA	NA	TRBJ1-1	CASSVGGTEAFF	TGTGCCAGCAGCGTAGGAGGGACTGAAGCTTTCTTT
TRBV5-1	NA	TRBD1	TRBJ2-1	CASSLIDRGHEQFF	TGCGCCAGCAGCTTGATTGACAGGGGGCATGAGCAGTTCTTC
TRBV18	NA	NA	TRBJ2-1	CASSPLDWTSNNEQFF	TGTGCCAGCTCACCACTTGATTGGACATCCAACAATGAGCAGTTCTTC
TRBV19	NA	TRBD1	TRBJ1-2	CASSISGTGLGNGYTF	TGTGCCAGTAGTATTTCCGGGACAGGGCTTGGAAATGGCTACACCTTC
TRBV29-1	NA	NA	TRBJ2-3	CSVVVDTQYF	TGCAGCGTTGTTGTAGATACGCAGTATTTT
TRBV5-6	NA	NA	TRBJ2-5	CASSVTGKETQYF	TGTGCCAGCAGCGTGACCGGGAAAGAGACCCAGTACTTC
TRBV6-6	NA	NA	TRBJ1-5	CASRPGQFFNQPQHF	TGTGCCAGCAGACCAGGACAGTTCTTCAATCAGCCCCAGCATTTT
TRBV6-5	NA	TRBD2	TRBJ2-3	CASKIAGATDTQYF	TGTGCCAGCAAAATAGCGGGGGCCACAGATACGCAGTATTTT
TRBV5-4	NA	TRBD1	TRBJ2-7	CASTTEPDRVYEQYF	TGTGCCAGCACCACCGAGCCCGACAGGGTCTACGAGCAGTACTTC
TRBV5-1	NA	NA	TRBJ1-5	CASSLTGALNQPQHF	TGCGCCAGCAGCTTGACCGGGGCTCTCAATCAGCCCCAGCATTTT
TRBV21-1	NA	NA	TRBJ1-5	CASSDPWDRGLVGGNQPQHF	TGTGCCAGCAGCGATCCGTGGGACAGGGGGCTAGTCGGTGGCAATCAGCCCCAGCATTTT
TRBV7-2	NA	NA	TRBJ1-1	CASSSAGGNTEAFF	TGTGCCAGCAGCTCAGCGGGGGGGAACACTGAAGCTTTCTTT
TRBV5-8	few	NA	TRBJ1-2	CASRPTGNYGYTF	TGTGCCAGCAGACCGACAGGAAACTATGGCTACACCTTC
TRBV11-2	once	NA	TRBJ1-6	CASSYLGRRDLNSPLHF	TGTGCCAGCAGCTACCTCGGCAGGCGAGACCTAAATTCACCCCTCCACTTT
TRBV19	NA	TRBD1	TRBJ1-1	CASSPQGVRREAFF	TGTGCCAGTAGTCCTCAGGGGGTTAGGCGTGAAGCTTTCTTT
TRBV2	once	NA	TRBJ1-5	CASGPSRGDQPQHF	TGTGCCAGCGGACCCTCCCGCGGGGATCAGCCCCAGCATTTT
TRBV7-2	once	TRBD2	TRBJ2-1	CASSLVSGGAFEQFF	TGTGCCAGCAGCTTAGTTAGCGGGGGGGCGTTTGAGCAGTTCTTC